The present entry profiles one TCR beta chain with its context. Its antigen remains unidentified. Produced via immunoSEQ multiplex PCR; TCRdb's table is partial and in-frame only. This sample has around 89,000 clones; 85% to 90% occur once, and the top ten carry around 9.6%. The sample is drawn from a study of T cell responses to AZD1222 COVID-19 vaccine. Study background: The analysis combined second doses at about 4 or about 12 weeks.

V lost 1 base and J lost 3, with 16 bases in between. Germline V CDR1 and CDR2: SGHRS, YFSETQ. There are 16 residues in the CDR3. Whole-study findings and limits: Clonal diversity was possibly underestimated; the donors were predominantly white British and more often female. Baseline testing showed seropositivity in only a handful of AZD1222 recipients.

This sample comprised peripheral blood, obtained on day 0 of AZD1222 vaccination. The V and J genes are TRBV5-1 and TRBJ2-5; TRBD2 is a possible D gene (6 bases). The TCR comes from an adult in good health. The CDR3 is CASSLRPGTQEETQYF. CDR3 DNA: TGCGCCAGCAGCTTGCGGCCAGGGACTCAGGAAGAGACCCAGTACTTC.